The 14 T cell receptor beta chains listed next were all sequenced from one sample in a study of blood T cell repertoires in COVID-19. Clones were sequenced by immunoSEQ multiplex PCR, and TCRdb holds only the in-frame ones, with some missing. The sample contains a few hundred thousand clones, approximately 80% of which appear only once. Sequenced material: peripheral blood. Receptor source: a woman aged 80 or over with active or convalescent COVID-19.

The chain combines TRBV30 with TRBJ2-2; maybe TRBD2 (6 bases). Per the germline V gene, CDR1 is GTSNPN and CDR2 is SVGIG (reference sequence). V gave up 0 bases and J gave up 2 bases, with 13 bases separating them. This CDR3 spans 16 amino acids. The chain's CDR3 is CAWSVPAGLNTGELFF. In DNA, the CDR3 is TGTGCCTGGAGTGTACCCGCGGGGCTAAACACCGGGGAGCTGTTTTTT.

The chain employs TRBV7-2 and TRBJ2-5; 7 nucleotides line up with TRBD2. CDR1 and CDR2 (germline): SGHTA, FQGNSA. This CDR3 is built from 14 residues. Germline trimming cut 2 bases from V and 5 bases from J; bases unmatched to any gene: 5. In DNA form, the CDR3 reads TGTGCCAGCAGCTTAAGTCCCGGGGGGGAGACCCAGTACTTC. Its translation is CASSLSPGGETQYF.

The chain has TRBV24-1 and TRBJ1-2; 12 positions match TRBD1. Germline trimming cut 5 bases from V and 8 bases from J; bases unmatched to any gene: 5. Germline CDR1 and CDR2: KGHDR and SFDVKD. The CDR3 has 14 residues. CDR3 protein: CATSAGTGGRGYTF. The DNA of the CDR3 is TGTGCCACCAGTGCCGGGACAGGGGGCCGGGGCTACACCTTC.

This chain joins TRBV14 and TRBJ2-4, with D possibly TRBD2 on 6 matching bases. The CDR3 has 12 amino acids. Germline CDR1 and CDR2: SGHDN and FVKESK. Between the trimmed V and J ends, which lost 6 bases and 8 bases, there was a span of 11 bases. The CDR3 is CASRGGSDIQYF. The CDR3 DNA reads TGTGCCAGCAGGGGAGGTAGCGACATTCAGTACTTC.

The CDR3 loop reads CASSSTRPGGTYNEQFF. CDR3 in DNA: TGTGCCAGCAGCTCCACTCGCCCGGGGGGCACCTACAATGAGCAGTTCTTC. The chain recombines TRBV7-8 with TRBJ2-1; possible D gene TRBD2, 7 bases. The V and J ends lost 4 bases and 2 bases respectively, with 18 bases between them. The germline CDR1 and CDR2 sequences are SGHVS and FQNEAQ. The CDR3 runs 17 residues.

The rearrangement links TRBV6-5 to TRBJ2-1; D unresolved. Germline-derived CDR1 and CDR2 are MNHEY and SVGAGI. The CDR3 has 11 residues. Trimming stripped 6 bases from V and 10 bases from J, with 10 bases between. The CDR3 nucleotides are TGTGCCAGCAGAACTATTAGAGAGCAGTTCTTC. As protein: CASRTIREQFF.

The chain joins TRBV6-5 to TRBJ2-7; 10 bases are shared with TRBD2. The germline V gene encodes CDR1 MNHEY and CDR2 SVGAGI. The CDR3 has 14 residues. The trim removed 6 bases at V and 4 bases at J, leaving 6 bases unmatched. CDR3 sequence reads: CASSSGTSVYEQYF. CDR3 nucleotide sequence: TGTGCCAGCAGCTCCGGGACTAGCGTTTACGAGCAGTACTTC.

This rearrangement joins TRBV30 to TRBJ2-2; D might be TRBD1 (5 bases). CDR3 size: 12 residues. The ends were cut back, 5 bases at V and 2 bases at J, with 6 bases in the middle. From germline, CDR1 is GTSNPN and CDR2 SVGIG (reference sequence). In DNA, the CDR3 is TGTGCCTGGGGACAAAACACCGGGGAGCTGTTTTTT. Residues: CAWGQNTGELFF.

This chain uses TRBV2 with TRBJ1-3, with D possibly TRBD1 on 5 matching bases. The CDR3 contains 14 residues. Germline CDR1 reads SNHLY; CDR2 reads FYNNEI. V lost 2 bases to trimming and J lost 2 bases, with 7 bases between them. Here the CDR3 reads CASSEQGTGNTIYF. Here the CDR3 DNA reads TGTGCCAGCAGTGAACAGGGAACTGGAAACACCATATATTTT.

V usage is TRBV9 and J usage is TRBJ2-3; maybe TRBD2 (6 bases). The ends were cut back, 2 bases at V and 3 bases at J, with 13 bases in the middle. CDR3 size: 15 residues. Germline-derived CDR1 and CDR2 are SGDLS and YYNGEE. CDR3 region: CASSVAGTQTDTQYF. The CDR3 bases are TGTGCCAGCAGCGTCGCCGGGACTCAGACAGATACGCAGTATTTT.

Notes on this clone: Different DNA sequences within this sample yield the same CDR3. This rearrangement joins TRBV5-1 to TRBJ2-7; 9 bases line up with TRBD1. Germline V lookup: CDR1 SGHRS, CDR2 YFSETQ. V was pared by 0 bases and J by 4 bases, with 2 bases of the junction left unmatched. The CDR3 is made up of 14 amino acids. The CDR3 spells CASSLGQGGYEQYF. The CDR3 DNA reads TGCGCCAGCAGCTTGGGACAGGGGGGGTACGAGCAGTACTTC. The full variable domain, in which reference TRBV5-1 and TRBJ2-7 provide the parts outside the CDR3, is KAGVTQTPRYLIKTRGQQVTLSCSPISGHRSVSWYQQTPGQGLQFLFEYFSETQRNKGNFPGRFSGRQFSNSRSEMNVSTLELGDSALYLCASSLGQGGYEQYFGPGTRLTVT.

This chain connects TRBV5-6 to TRBJ2-7; D remains ambiguous. Germline lookup yields CDR1 SGHDT and CDR2 YYEEEE. This CDR3 has 13 residues. The V and J ends lost 0 bases and 1 base respectively, with 5 bases between them. CDR3 bases: TGTGCCAGCAGCTTGGTCAGGTCCTACGAGCAGTACTTC. Translated: CASSLVRSYEQYF.

A few counts support this clone. J is TRBJ2-7 and V is TRBV11-2; D is perhaps TRBD2 (5 bases). Germline CDR1 is SGHAT and CDR2 is FQNNGV. Trimming pared 5 bases from V and 4 bases from J, leaving 15 bases between. The CDR3 is 14 amino acids. CDR3 DNA: TGTGCCAGCAGCCCCTTGTCGGGCGGGTACGAGCAGTACTTC. Its protein is CASSPLSGGYEQYF.

The chain employs TRBV6-1 and TRBJ1-4; no firm D call. This CDR3 contains 16 residues. Trimming stripped 0 bases from V and 8 bases from J, with 16 bases between. Germline V CDR1 and CDR2: MNHNS, SASEGT. CDR3 residues: CASSEALRAGGEKLFF. CDR3 sequence (DNA): TGTGCCAGCAGTGAAGCGCTTCGTGCAGGCGGGGAAAAACTGTTTTTT.